This paragraph covers one T cell receptor (beta chain) sequence. This entry comes from a study of early T cells in non-severe SARS-CoV-2 infection. The CDR3 runs to 18 residues. From germline, CDR1 is MNHEY and CDR2 SMNVEV (reference sequence). With 2 bases clipped from V and 4 bases from J, the junction kept 10 bases outside the gene matches. TCRdb redid the calling of the 5' RACE reads with MiXCR, one entry per CDR3 protein. The table lists roughly 45,000 distinct CDR3 sequences, under 7.5% of them singletons. This sequence originates from an adult who was a healthcare worker with PCR-confirmed SARS-CoV-2 infection or an uninfected control (not recorded which). The chain uses TRBV27 and TRBJ2-2; 10 nucleotides line up with TRBD1. The specimen was whole blood, collected at baseline. CDR3 DNA sequence: TGTGCCAGCAGTTTAGACCCGACGACAGGGGGCGCCACCGGGGAGCTGTTTTTT. Amino acid sequence: CASSLDPTTGGATGELFF.